The rows below give T cell receptor beta chains drawn from one sample of a study of cytomegalovirus exposure and HLA in healthy donors. Only in-frame clones appear in the TCRdb table, and some are missing; sequencing was by immunoSEQ multiplex PCR. The profile shows roughly 220,000 clones, around nine tenths of them singletons. Source material: PBMCs. These TCRs come from a woman aged 18-35 years in good health and CMV-seronegative. Each CDR3 is given with its conserved first and last residue. Fields, in order: V gene, D gene, clone size, J gene, CDR3 DNA, CDR3 protein. D genes are given only for firm matches. Clone size is not always given. Where it is, it says once, few, many or a class for expanded clones.

TRBV15	NA	NA	TRBJ1-1	TGTGCCACCAGCAGAGATCCTGCCCAAAGCTCACGGGAGTATGGGTACACTGAAGCTTTCTTT	CATSRDPAQSSREYGYTEAFF
TRBV7-9	NA	NA	TRBJ1-3	TGTGCCAGCAGCCAGCAGGGAGGAGGGGGAAACACCATATATTTT	CASSQQGGGGNTIYF
TRBV6-5	NA	once	TRBJ2-1	TGTGCCAGCAGTTATGGGCTAGCGACCTACAATGAGCAGTTCTTC	CASSYGLATYNEQFF
TRBV2	NA	NA	TRBJ1-4	TGTGCCAGCAGTGATAGGGCAGGGGTTCCTGAAAAACTGTTTTTT	CASSDRAGVPEKLFF
TRBV5-1	TRBD1	NA	TRBJ2-5	TGCGCCAGCAGACCGGGACAGGGAAGATTTCAAGAGACCCAGTACTTC	CASRPGQGRFQETQYF
TRBV2	TRBD1	NA	TRBJ1-5	TGTGCCAGCAGTCGGAGGGGGCCAAATCAGCCCCAGCATTTT	CASSRRGPNQPQHF
TRBV4-1	TRBD2	NA	TRBJ2-5	TGCGCCAGCAGCCAAGGGACTAGCGGGACTCCAGGACAAGAGACCCAGTACTTC	CASSQGTSGTPGQETQYF
TRBV28	NA	NA	TRBJ2-1	TGTGCCAGCAGTTTCTCAGGCTACAATGAGCAGTTCTTC	CASSFSGYNEQFF
TRBV5-1	TRBD1	NA	TRBJ1-1	TGCGCCAGCAGCTTGGAGGGACAGGGGGCCACTGAAGCTTTCTTT	CASSLEGQGATEAFF
TRBV10-1	NA	NA	TRBJ1-5	TGCGCCAGCAGTGAATCGGCAGGAATAAATCAGCCCCAGCATTTT	CASSESAGINQPQHF
TRBV5-4	TRBD1	NA	TRBJ2-7	TGTGCCAGCAGCAAAGGGACAGGGCCGTCCTACGAGCAGTACTTC	CASSKGTGPSYEQYF
TRBV7-9	NA	few	TRBJ2-1	TGTGCCAGCAGCCCATACAATGAGCAGTTCTTC	CASSPYNEQFF
TRBV9	TRBD1	once	TRBJ1-3	TGTGCCAGCAGCGTCCGACAGGGCCTGTCCGCTGGAGGAAACACCATATATTTT	CASSVRQGLSAGGNTIYF
TRBV4-2	NA	NA	TRBJ1-1	TGTGCCAGCAGCCCCTTTTCCTCGGGAAGGAACACTGAAGCTTTCTTT	CASSPFSSGRNTEAFF
TRBV5-8	TRBD2	NA	TRBJ2-5	TGTGCCAGCAGCCCGGGACTAGCGGGAGCCACAGCGTCGGAGACCCAGTACTTC	CASSPGLAGATASETQYF
TRBV6-5	NA	NA	TRBJ2-7	TGTGCCAGCAGTCAACCTAGCGACTACGAGCAGTACTTC	CASSQPSDYEQYF
TRBV5-6	NA	once	TRBJ2-5	TGTGCCAGCAGCCCGGTACCTAGCACTTCTATGGAGACCCAGTACTTC	CASSPVPSTSMETQYF